This T cell receptor (beta chain) was profiled in a study of shared clonotypes between healthy human individuals. HIV-negative, healthy adults without recent acute infections or vaccinations were the donors. Germline V gene data show CDR1 as GTSNPN and CDR2 as SVGIG (reference sequence). The ends were cut back, 7 bases at V and 3 bases at J, with 10 bases in the middle. The CDR3 runs 12 residues. Sequencing was performed with immunoSEQ multiplex PCR; in TCRdb, only in-frame clones are kept and a portion is missing. The top ten clones hold 0.37% of a sample with roughly 2.2 million clones, around 92% of them seen once.

Material: naive CD4+ T cells from PBMCs. As to subset: CD45RA+ positively selected. V usage is TRBV30 and J usage is TRBJ1-3, with no clear D. This TCR was recovered from a man younger than 35 in good health. Some clones in this sample may be carry-over from other donors' samples. This CDR3 reads CASPHSGNTIYF. CDR3 coding DNA: TGTGCCTCCCCCCATAGTGGAAACACCATATATTTT. Based on the CDR3 plus reference TRBV30 and TRBJ1-3, the full variable domain is SQTIHQWPATLVQPVGSPLSLECTVEGTSNPNLYWYRQAAGRGLQLLFYSVGIGQISSEVPQNLSASRPQDRQFILSSKKLLLSDSGFYLCASPHSGNTIYFGEGSWLTVV.